Included here is one T cell receptor beta chain sequence, with context. Only in-frame clones appear in the TCRdb table, and some are missing; sequencing was by immunoSEQ multiplex PCR. The sample records about 150,000 clones, 75% to 95% being singletons. The germline V gene encodes CDR1 LNHDA and CDR2 SQIVND (reference sequence). The V and J ends lost 3 bases and 6 bases, in that order; junction bases with no gene match: 9. This CDR3 region has 16 residues. This record belongs to a study of blood T cell repertoires in COVID-19. Whole-study context: T cells, B-cell-depleted T cells, or PBMCs provided the cDNA or gDNA that served as material.

The rearrangement links TRBV19 to TRBJ2-3; 10 bases match TRBD2. This TCR was recovered from a man aged 45-65 years with acute or convalescent COVID-19. Material: peripheral blood. DNA of the CDR3: TGTGCCAGTAGTATTAAAGCGGGAGGGCCCTCGGATACGCAGTATTTT. This translates into CASSIKAGGPSDTQYF.